This section outlines one T cell receptor beta chain sequence together with its context. The source of the sample is a study of regulatory T cells in long-lasting Graves disease. Sample time point: newly diagnosed GD, antithyroid drugs for less than 3 months. The TCR library used RNA extracted from PBMCs. Investigators report Graves' disease was diagnosed under American Thyroid Association guidelines. Losses at the gene ends were 6 bases for V and 13 bases for J; bases not matched to a gene: 5. Germline V gene sequence: CDR1 MNHNS, CDR2 SASEGT. There are 11 residues in the CDR3. Arm-PCR with iRepertoire HTBI primers amplified the CDR3 regions for these TCR beta libraries. TCRdb reanalysed the multiplex PCR reads using MiXCR and keeps one entry per CDR3 protein. The data contain fewer than 650,000 distinct CDR3 sequences, around 17% of them singletons. Separately, the same data were catalogued under a study of T cells in Graves' hyperthyroidism and ophthalmopathy.

This chain uses TRBV6-1 with TRBJ2-2; 7 bases align to TRBD1. Sequencing was performed on peripheral blood mononuclear cells (PBMCs), taken at new diagnosis, from a patient treated with antithyroid drugs. This clonotype originated in a woman under 40 with Graves disease. The CDR3 here is CASRRQGVLFF. CDR3 DNA sequence: TGTGCCAGCAGAAGACAGGGCGTGCTGTTTTTT.